This T cell receptor beta chain was found in a study of Ad26.COV2.S vaccination and SARS-CoV-2 variants. Treatment here: over 15 received Ad26.COV2.S at low or high dose, single or two shots; about 5 received placebo; per-sample allocation not given. Samples analyzed were those drawn on day 63 after the first vaccine or placebo injection. Trimming removed 4 bases at V and 6 bases at J, with 17 bases between. The CDR3 covers 16 residues. The germline CDR1 and CDR2 sequences are SGHDT and YYEEEE. Profiled with immunoSEQ multiplex PCR; TCRdb holds only in-frame clones, not every one. The profile shows about 460,000 clones, 89% of them singletons.

The genes are TRBV5-6 and TRBJ1-6, with no clear D. The sample consisted of peripheral blood, taken in a trial of Ad26.COV2.S vaccine versus placebo. The TCR originated in a person aged 18-60 years who received the Ad26.COV2.S COVID-19 vaccine or a placebo. The CDR3 region has the DNA TGTGCCAGCAGCCTACTGCAGGCCATCGGTAATTCACCCCTCCACTTT. Its protein product is CASSLLQAIGNSPLHF. The variable domain in full, completed from reference TRBV5-6 and TRBJ1-6, reads DAGVTQSPTHLIKTRGQQVTLRCSPKSGHDTVSWYQQALGQGPQFIFQYYEEEERQRGNFPDRFSGHQFPNYSSELNVNALLLGDSALYLCASSLLQAIGNSPLHFGNGTRLTVT.